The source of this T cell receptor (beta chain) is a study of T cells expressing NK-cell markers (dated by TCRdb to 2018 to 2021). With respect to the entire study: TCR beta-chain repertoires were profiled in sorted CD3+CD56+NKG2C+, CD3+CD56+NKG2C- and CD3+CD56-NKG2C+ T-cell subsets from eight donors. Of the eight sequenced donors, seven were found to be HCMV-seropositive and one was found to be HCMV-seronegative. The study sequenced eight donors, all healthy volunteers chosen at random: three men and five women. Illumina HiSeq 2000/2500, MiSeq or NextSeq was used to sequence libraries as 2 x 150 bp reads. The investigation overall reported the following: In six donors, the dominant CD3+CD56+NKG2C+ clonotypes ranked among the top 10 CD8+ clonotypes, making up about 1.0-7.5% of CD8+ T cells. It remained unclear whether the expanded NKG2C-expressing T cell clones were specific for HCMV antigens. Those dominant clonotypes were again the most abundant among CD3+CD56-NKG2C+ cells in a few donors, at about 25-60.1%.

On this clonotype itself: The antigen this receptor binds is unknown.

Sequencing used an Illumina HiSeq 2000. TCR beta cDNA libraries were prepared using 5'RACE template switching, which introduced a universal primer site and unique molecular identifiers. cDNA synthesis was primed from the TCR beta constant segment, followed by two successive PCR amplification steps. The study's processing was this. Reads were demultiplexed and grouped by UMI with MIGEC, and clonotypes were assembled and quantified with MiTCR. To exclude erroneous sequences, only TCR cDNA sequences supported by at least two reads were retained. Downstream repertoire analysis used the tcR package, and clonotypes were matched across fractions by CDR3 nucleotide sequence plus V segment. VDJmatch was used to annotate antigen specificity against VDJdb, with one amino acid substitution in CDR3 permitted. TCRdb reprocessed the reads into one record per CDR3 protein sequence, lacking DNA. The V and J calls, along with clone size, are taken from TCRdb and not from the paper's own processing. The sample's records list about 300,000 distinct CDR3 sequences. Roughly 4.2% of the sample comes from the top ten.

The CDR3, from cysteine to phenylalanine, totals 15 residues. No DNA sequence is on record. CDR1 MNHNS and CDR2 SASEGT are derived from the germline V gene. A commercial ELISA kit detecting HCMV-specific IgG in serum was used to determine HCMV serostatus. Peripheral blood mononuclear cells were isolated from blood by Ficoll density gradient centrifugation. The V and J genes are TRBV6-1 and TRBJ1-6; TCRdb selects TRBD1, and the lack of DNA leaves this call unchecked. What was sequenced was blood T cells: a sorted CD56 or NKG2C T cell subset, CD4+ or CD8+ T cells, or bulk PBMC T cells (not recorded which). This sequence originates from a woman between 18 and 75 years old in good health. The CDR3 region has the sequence CASRNGAGVGSPLHF.